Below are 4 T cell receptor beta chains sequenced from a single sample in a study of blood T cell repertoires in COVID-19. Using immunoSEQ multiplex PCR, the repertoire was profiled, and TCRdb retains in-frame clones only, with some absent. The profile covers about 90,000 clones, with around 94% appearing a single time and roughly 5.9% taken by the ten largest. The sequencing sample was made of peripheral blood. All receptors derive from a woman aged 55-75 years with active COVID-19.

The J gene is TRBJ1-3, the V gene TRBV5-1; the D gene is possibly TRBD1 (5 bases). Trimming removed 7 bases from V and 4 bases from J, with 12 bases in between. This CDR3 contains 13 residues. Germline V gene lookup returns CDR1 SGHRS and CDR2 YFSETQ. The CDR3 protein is CASHPGSGNTIYF. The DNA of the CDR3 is TGCGCCAGCCACCCAGGGTCAGGAAACACCATATATTTT.

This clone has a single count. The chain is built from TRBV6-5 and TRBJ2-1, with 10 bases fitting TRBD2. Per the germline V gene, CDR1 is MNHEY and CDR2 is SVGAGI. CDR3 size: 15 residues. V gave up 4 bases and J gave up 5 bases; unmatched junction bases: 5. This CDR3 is CASSSPSGGNNEQFF. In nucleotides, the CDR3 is TGTGCCAGCAGTTCACCTAGCGGGGGAAACAATGAGCAGTTCTTC.

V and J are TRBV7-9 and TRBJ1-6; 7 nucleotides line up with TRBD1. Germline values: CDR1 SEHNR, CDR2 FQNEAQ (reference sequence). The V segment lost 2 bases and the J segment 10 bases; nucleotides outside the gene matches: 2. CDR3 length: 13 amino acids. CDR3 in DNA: TGTGCCAGCAGCTTACGACAGGGATCACCCCTCCACTTT. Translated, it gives CASSLRQGSPLHF. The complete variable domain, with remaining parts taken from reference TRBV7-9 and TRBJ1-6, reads DTGVSQNPRHKITKRGQNVTFRCDPISEHNRLYWYRQTLGQGPEFLTYFQNEAQLEKSRLLSDRFSAERPKGSFSTLEIQRTEQGDSAMYLCASSLRQGSPLHFGNGTRLTVT.

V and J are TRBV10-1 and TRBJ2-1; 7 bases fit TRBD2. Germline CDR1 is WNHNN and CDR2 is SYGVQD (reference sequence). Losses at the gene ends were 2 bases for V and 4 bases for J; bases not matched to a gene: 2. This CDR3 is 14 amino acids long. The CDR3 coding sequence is TGCGCCAGCAGTGAGGCTAGCGGATACAATGAGCAGTTCTTC. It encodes CASSEASGYNEQFF.